The 30 T cell receptor beta chains below come from one sample, sequenced in a study of OX40 agonist ivuxolimab in advanced cancers. Library preparation employed the immunoSEQ multiplex PCR assay. The clones in this table, taken by TCRdb from immuneACCESS, are in-frame only. Not every clone is retained; where verified, under half of the shortfall comes from an unresolved V gene, and the cause of the rest is unknown. Counted in this sample were about 50,000 clones; 80% to 95% of them appeared once. The ten biggest clones cover approximately 6.8% of the sample. The specimen was CD4+ or CD8+ T cells sorted from blood, collected in a trial of the OX40 agonist ivuxolimab. The source of these receptors is an adult with an advanced solid tumor such as melanoma, head and neck, liver or kidney cancer.

The chain uses TRBV18 and TRBJ2-7; D possibly matches TRBD1 or TRBD2 (5 bases each). Germline V lookup: CDR1 KGHSH, CDR2 LQKENI. V lost 0 bases, J lost 5 bases, and 5 bases lay in between. The CDR3 length is 12 residues. The CDR3 DNA reads TGTGCCAGCTCACCACCGGGGGACGAGCAGTACTTC. This translates into CASSPPGDEQYF.

CDR3 sequence: CASSNPRGGGNTIYF. The CDR3 region has the DNA TGTGCCAGCAGCAACCCTCGGGGGGGAGGAAACACCATATATTTT. The chain has TRBV11-2 and TRBJ1-3; perhaps TRBD1 as D (5 bases). The V gene lost 5 bases and the J gene lost 4 bases, with 15 bases spanning the gap. The CDR3 runs to 15 residues. The germline CDR1 and CDR2 sequences are SGHAT and FQNNGV.

V and J are TRBV5-1 and TRBJ2-3; D ambiguous. This CDR3 comprises 12 residues. Germline V gene data show CDR1 as SGHRS and CDR2 as YFSETQ. V was pared by 3 bases and J by 2 bases, with 4 bases between. The CDR3 nucleotides read TGCGCCAGCAGCTATAACACAGATACGCAGTATTTT. Its protein product is CASSYNTDTQYF.

The chain is built from TRBV14 and TRBJ1-1; D is ambiguous. The V gene's germline CDR1 is SGHDN and CDR2 FVKESK. The ends were cut back, 0 bases at V and 6 bases at J, with 5 bases in the middle. The CDR3 length is 12 residues. The CDR3 sequence: CASSQEVPEAFF. CDR3 DNA: TGTGCCAGCAGCCAAGAGGTCCCTGAAGCTTTCTTT.

This chain joins TRBV14 and TRBJ2-7, with D unclear. Germline CDR1 is SGHDN and CDR2 is FVKESK. Trimming shortened V by 1 base and J by 3 bases, and 10 bases separated the two germline ends. This CDR3 spans 14 amino acids. This CDR3 reads CASSQGTVVYEQYF. In DNA, the CDR3 is TGTGCCAGCAGCCAAGGGACGGTCGTCTACGAGCAGTACTTC.

The rearrangement uses TRBV14 and TRBJ2-5; 10 positions agree with TRBD2. The germline gives CDR1 SGHDN, CDR2 FVKESK. After removal of 4 bases from V and 2 bases from J, the junction contained 4 bases not matched to a gene. The CDR3 extends over 15 amino acids. The CDR3 DNA sequence: TGTGCCAGCAGCCCCGGGACTAGCGTACAAGAGACCCAGTACTTC. Translating it yields CASSPGTSVQETQYF.

The chain combines TRBV19 with TRBJ2-3; D gene unclear. Germline CDR1 is LNHDA and CDR2 is SQIVND (reference sequence). V was trimmed by 4 bases and J by 0 bases, leaving 8 bases between them. The CDR3 extends over 14 amino acids. CDR3 in DNA: TGTGCCAGTAGTACGCGGCGGAGCACAGATACGCAGTATTTT. Residues: CASSTRRSTDTQYF.

V is TRBV28 and J is TRBJ2-7; 7 nucleotides match TRBD1. The V segment lost 3 bases and the J segment 3 bases; nucleotides outside the gene matches: 5. The CDR3 extends over 14 amino acids. Germline lookup yields CDR1 MDHEN and CDR2 SYDVKM. The chain's CDR3 is CASSFRGNVYEQYV. The CDR3 DNA sequence: TGTGCCAGCAGTTTCAGGGGGAACGTCTACGAGCAGTACGTC.

This chain connects TRBV6-5 to TRBJ1-1; no definite D call. Trimming pared 7 bases from V and 1 base from J, leaving 10 bases between. The CDR3 runs to 13 residues. Per the germline V gene, CDR1 is MNHEY and CDR2 is SVGAGI. In DNA, the CDR3 is TGTGCCAGCAATGTAGGGAGGAACACTGAAGCTTTCTTT. Translation gives CASNVGRNTEAFF.

The chain recombines TRBV4-1 with TRBJ2-2; D could derive from TRBD1 or TRBD2 (5 bases each). There are 17 residues in the CDR3. Germline V lookup: CDR1 MGHRA, CDR2 YSYEKL. The V and J ends lost 2 bases and 3 bases respectively, with 16 bases between them. The CDR3 reads CASSQPGTEIYTGELFF. The CDR3 nucleotides are TGCGCCAGCAGCCAACCCGGGACCGAGATTTACACCGGGGAGCTGTTTTTT.

The genes are TRBV27 and TRBJ2-7; D perhaps matches TRBD1 (6 bases). Trimming removed 6 bases at V and 6 bases at J, with 12 bases between. Germline V gene data show CDR1 as MNHEY and CDR2 as SMNVEV (reference sequence). The CDR3 consists of 12 residues. The CDR3 loop reads CASRTGTLEQYV. The CDR3 bases are TGTGCCAGCAGAACCGGGACACTCGAGCAGTACGTC.

The chain is built from TRBV7-9 and TRBJ2-7, with D perhaps TRBD1 (6 bases). V was trimmed by 6 bases and J by 5 bases, leaving 11 bases between them. CDR1 and CDR2 (germline): SEHNR, FQNEAQ (reference sequence). The CDR3 runs 12 residues. The CDR3 is CASSPQGNEQYV. CDR3 DNA: TGTGCCAGCAGTCCACAGGGAAACGAGCAGTACGTC.

V usage is TRBV19 and J usage is TRBJ2-3; tentatively, D is TRBD2 (5 bases). Per the germline V gene, CDR1 is LNHDA and CDR2 is SQIVND (reference sequence). V was shortened by 7 bases and J by 2 bases, with 10 bases between the two germline ends. CDR3 length: 13 residues. CDR3 sequence: CASTREHTDTQYF. The CDR3 DNA follows: TGTGCCAGTACGAGGGAACACACAGATACGCAGTATTTT. Based on the CDR3 plus reference TRBV19 and TRBJ2-3, the full variable domain is DGGITQSPKYLFRKEGQNVTLSCEQNLNHDAMYWYRQDPGQGLRLIYYSQIVNDFQKGDIAEGYSVSREKKESFPLTVTSAQKNPTAFYLCASTREHTDTQYFGPGTRLTVL.

This chain joins TRBV19 and TRBJ2-3, with TRBD1 as a possible D gene (5 bases). In germline, CDR1 is LNHDA, CDR2 SQIVND (reference sequence). The CDR3 sequence is 14 residues long. Trimming shortened V by 7 bases and J by 3 bases, and 14 bases separated the two germline ends. The CDR3 here is CASKRRVETDTQYF. The CDR3 DNA reads as TGTGCCAGTAAACGCAGGGTGGAGACAGATACGCAGTATTTT.

The rearrangement uses TRBV7-8 and TRBJ2-3; 10 bases map to TRBD2. The junction had 3 bases not matched to a gene; V was cut back by 6 bases and J by 0 bases. CDR1 and CDR2 (germline): SGHVS, FQNEAQ. The CDR3 is made up of 15 amino acids. The CDR3 DNA reads as TGTGCCAGCAGTACTAGCGGGGCTAGCACAGATACGCAGTATTTT. The encoded protein is CASSTSGASTDTQYF. The variable domain in full, completed from reference TRBV7-8 and TRBJ2-3, reads GAGVSQSPRYKVAKRGQDVALRCDPISGHVSLFWYQQALGQGPEFLTYFQNEAQLDKSGLPSDRFFAERPEGSVSTLKIQRTQQEDSAVYLCASSTSGASTDTQYFGPGTRLTVL.

This clone was detected once. CDR3 residues: CASSGALESYEQYF. Written as DNA, the CDR3 is TGTGCCAGCTCAGGGGCACTGGAATCCTACGAGCAGTACTTC. V and J are TRBV6-6 and TRBJ2-7; perhaps TRBD1 as D (6 bases). V was clipped by 8 bases and J by 1 base, with 15 bases between them. Germline CDR1 is MNHNY and CDR2 is SVGAGI (reference sequence). This CDR3 region has 14 residues.

The chain carries TRBV7-9 and TRBJ1-4; TRBD1 might be the D (5 bases). CDR3 length equals 14 residues. CDR1 SEHNR and CDR2 FQNEAQ come from the germline V gene (reference sequence). V was pared by 5 bases and J by 8 bases, with 15 bases between. DNA for the CDR3: TGTGCCAGCAGCCGAGGGCAGGGCGAGGAAAAACTGTTTTTT. Encoded protein: CASSRGQGEEKLFF.

The genes are TRBV5-1 and TRBJ2-7; the match to TRBD1 covers 9 bases. Germline lookup yields CDR1 SGHRS and CDR2 YFSETQ. Germline trimming cut 0 bases from V and 2 bases from J; bases unmatched to any gene: 0. The CDR3 has 14 residues. CDR3 in DNA: TGCGCCAGCAGCTTGGGGACAGGGGCCTACGAGCAGTACTTC. Translating it yields CASSLGTGAYEQYF.

This clone was seen a few times. The V and J genes are TRBV6-1 and TRBJ1-1; possible D gene TRBD1, 6 bases. Germline CDR1 reads MNHNS; CDR2 reads SASEGT. V was pared by 3 bases and J by 4 bases, with 18 bases between. The CDR3 covers 16 residues. The CDR3 DNA is TGTGCCAGCAGTGACTGGGGGGGCTCCGGGGGCACTGAAGCTTTCTTT. Its translation: CASSDWGGSGGTEAFF.

This clone was recorded only once. V is TRBV9 and J is TRBJ2-3; the D gene is possibly TRBD2 (5 bases). V gave up 4 bases and J gave up 0 bases, with 18 bases separating them. In germline, CDR1 is SGDLS, CDR2 YYNGEE. This CDR3 spans 17 amino acids. CDR3 amino acids: CASSSGQSGTSTDTQYF. CDR3 nucleotide sequence: TGTGCCAGCAGCTCCGGCCAGAGCGGAACTAGCACAGATACGCAGTATTTT.

The J gene is TRBJ1-1, the V gene TRBV5-1; TRBD1 matches 12 bases. Trimming removed 4 bases from V and 1 base from J; junction bases left unmatched: 8. CDR1 and CDR2 (germline): SGHRS, YFSETQ. CDR3 length equals 17 residues. The DNA of the CDR3 is TGCGCCAGCAGCCCCTCGGGACAGGGGGCGAGGAACACTGAAGCTTTCTTT. Its translation is CASSPSGQGARNTEAFF. The complete variable domain, with remaining parts taken from reference TRBV5-1 and TRBJ1-1, reads KAGVTQTPRYLIKTRGQQVTLSCSPISGHRSVSWYQQTPGQGLQFLFEYFSETQRNKGNFPGRFSGRQFSNSRSEMNVSTLELGDSALYLCASSPSGQGARNTEAFFGQGTRLTVV.

The chain's CDR3 is CASSIEGRGRGELFF. In nucleotides, the CDR3 is TGTGCCAGTAGTATAGAGGGCAGGGGACGCGGGGAGCTGTTTTTT. The rearrangement joins TRBV19 to TRBJ2-2; a possible D gene is TRBD1 (6 bases). V lost 0 bases, J lost 7 bases, and 12 bases lay in between. The CDR3 spans 15 residues. Germline V gene sequence: CDR1 LNHDA, CDR2 SQIVND (reference sequence).

The V call is TRBV4-1, the J call TRBJ1-1; D is uncertain. The CDR3 extends over 14 amino acids. The V and J ends lost 1 base and 3 bases respectively, with 9 bases between them. Germline V CDR1 and CDR2: MGHRA, YSYEKL. CDR3 sequence: CASSQGFGDTEAFF. For the CDR3, the DNA is TGCGCCAGCAGCCAAGGTTTTGGAGACACTGAAGCTTTCTTT.

The chain employs TRBV7-6 and TRBJ1-1; 7 nucleotides align to TRBD1. CDR1 is SGHVS, CDR2 FNYEAQ, per germline. The V gene end was trimmed by 5 bases and the J gene end by 4 bases; junction bases not matched to a gene: 7. This CDR3 is 14 amino acids long. CDR3 DNA sequence: TGTGCCAGCAGCCTGGGGCCAGGGGGCACTGAAGCTTTCTTT. Translated, it gives CASSLGPGGTEAFF.

The chain recombines TRBV11-2 with TRBJ2-1; D is possibly TRBD1 (6 bases). Per germline, CDR1 SGHAT and CDR2 FQNNGV. V was shortened by 3 bases and J by 8 bases, with 11 bases between the two germline ends. The CDR3 runs 13 residues. In DNA, the CDR3 is TGTGCCAGCAGCTTCCGGGACACATATGAGCAGTTCTTC. This gives the protein CASSFRDTYEQFF.

The J gene is TRBJ1-2, the V gene TRBV4-1, with no clear D. CDR1 and CDR2 (germline): MGHRA, YSYEKL. This CDR3 is built from 14 residues. Between the trimmed V and J ends, which lost 0 bases and 2 bases, there was a span of 7 bases. The DNA of the CDR3 is TGCGCCAGCAGCCAAGAGGAGTTAAACTATGGCTACACCTTC. Protein sequence: CASSQEELNYGYTF.

This chain links TRBV19 with TRBJ1-1; D remains unclear. Germline V CDR1 and CDR2: LNHDA, SQIVND (reference sequence). CDR3 size: 16 residues. Trimming took 5 bases from V and 5 from J, leaving 21 bases between them. The CDR3 reads CASSSRLGDFGTEAFF. DNA of the CDR3: TGTGCCAGTAGTTCCCGCCTGGGTGACTTCGGGACTGAAGCTTTCTTT.

V and J are TRBV11-1 and TRBJ2-6, with D unclear. The CDR3 spans 17 residues. V lost 5 bases to trimming and J lost 1 base, with 15 bases between them. Germline assignment: CDR1 SGHAT and CDR2 FQDESV (reference sequence). In DNA, the CDR3 is TGTGCCAGCAGCACCACCCCCCCCCTTTCTGGGGCCAACGTCCTGACTTTC. This gives the protein CASSTTPPLSGANVLTF.

The chain uses TRBV5-4 and TRBJ2-5; D remains unclear. The CDR3 length is 11 residues. The V and J ends lost 2 bases and 1 base respectively, with 0 bases between them. Germline CDR1 reads SGHNT; CDR2 reads YYREEE (reference sequence). The CDR3 bases are TGTGCCAGCAGCTTCCAAGAGACCCAGTACTTC. Translation: CASSFQETQYF.

This chain joins TRBV30 and TRBJ2-3; no definite D call. Per the germline V gene, CDR1 is GTSNPN and CDR2 is SVGIG (reference sequence). The CDR3 loop spans 13 amino acids. Trimming shortened V by 3 bases and J by 2 bases, and 9 bases separated the two germline ends. The CDR3 DNA sequence: TGTGCCTGGAGCCCTTTGTCCACAGATACGCAGTATTTT. This translates into CAWSPLSTDTQYF.